What follows are 15 T cell receptor beta chains derived from one specimen sequenced in a study of blood T cell repertoires in COVID-19. Measured with immunoSEQ multiplex PCR; TCRdb has only the in-frame clones, and not every one. This sample has approximately 190,000 clones, with about 88% found just once. The sequenced material came from peripheral blood. The receptor source for this set is a woman aged 40 to 50 who had recovered from COVID-19.

V and J are TRBV30 and TRBJ2-7; D possibly corresponds to TRBD2 (6 bases). Germline assignment: CDR1 GTSNPN and CDR2 SVGIG (reference sequence). The V gene lost 6 bases and the J gene lost 4 bases, with 19 bases spanning the gap. This CDR3 comprises 14 residues. CDR3 amino acids: CACEALGLFYEQYF. For the CDR3, the DNA is TGTGCCTGTGAAGCCCTGGGACTTTTTTACGAGCAGTACTTC.

This clone occurred once. V gene TRBV5-1 combines with J gene TRBJ1-1; 8 positions agree with TRBD1. The CDR3 has 14 amino acids. Germline CDR1 is SGHRS and CDR2 is YFSETQ. The J segment lost 7 bases and the V segment lost 5 bases, leaving 10 bases of the junction unmatched. CDR3: CASRLGTGNFEAFF. CDR3 sequence (DNA): TGCGCCAGCAGACTTGGGACAGGAAATTTTGAAGCTTTCTTT.

This sequence joins TRBV19 and TRBJ2-5, with 12 nucleotides matching TRBD2. From germline, CDR1 is LNHDA and CDR2 SQIVND (reference sequence). CDR3 length: 15 residues. V trimming: 6 bases; J trimming: 6 bases; junction bases outside the gene matches: 8. CDR3 DNA sequence: TGTGCCAGTAGAGAGACTAGCGGGAGATTCCAGACCCAGTACTTC. It codes for CASRETSGRFQTQYF.

The chain carries TRBV27 and TRBJ1-2; D is unclear. V lost 2 bases to trimming and J lost 4 bases, with 11 bases between them. The germline CDR1 and CDR2 sequences are MNHEY and SMNVEV (reference sequence). The CDR3 totals 14 residues. The CDR3 bases are TGTGCCAGCAGTTTACAGGAGGGTAGCTATGGCTACACCTTC. Its translation is CASSLQEGSYGYTF.

V gene TRBV6-1 combines with J gene TRBJ2-1; no firm D call. Germline CDR1 MNHNS, CDR2 SASEGT. V shed 1 base and J shed 3 bases, with 7 bases lying between them. The CDR3 has 14 residues. The DNA for the CDR3 is TGTGCCAGCAGTGAAGGGCAGGTCTACAATGAGCAGTTCTTC. Translation: CASSEGQVYNEQFF.

This clone was observed a handful of times. J is TRBJ2-3 and V is TRBV18; TRBD1 agrees at 7 bases. Germline loops: CDR1 KGHSH, CDR2 LQKENI. V gave up 4 bases and J gave up 1 base; unmatched junction bases: 8. The CDR3 totals 16 residues. Here the CDR3 reads CASSRQQGIGTDTQYF. Here the CDR3 DNA reads TGTGCCAGCTCACGCCAACAGGGGATCGGCACAGATACGCAGTATTTT.

The rearrangement uses TRBV12-3 or TRBV12-4 and TRBJ1-4, with D maybe TRBD1 (5 bases). V was shortened by 7 bases and J by 11 bases, with 17 bases between the two germline ends. CDR3 length equals 13 residues. The chain's CDR3 is CASNTGPGGKLFF. The CDR3, as DNA: TGTGCCAGCAATACGGGGCCCGGGGGGAAACTGTTTTTT.

The chain combines TRBV4-2 with TRBJ1-4; TRBD1 aligns across 12 bases. The CDR3 totals 15 residues. Trimming removed 3 bases from V and 5 bases from J; junction bases left unmatched: 1. Germline V gene lookup returns CDR1 LGHNA and CDR2 YNFKEQ. CDR3 residues: CASSQGQGANEKLFF. In DNA form, the CDR3 reads TGTGCCAGCAGCCAGGGACAGGGGGCAAATGAAAAACTGTTTTTT.

This chain joins TRBV5-4 and TRBJ2-3, with 7 bases matching TRBD2. The CDR3 sequence is 16 residues long. The V gene end was trimmed by 5 bases and the J gene end by 0 bases; junction bases not matched to a gene: 9. Per the germline V gene, CDR1 is SGHNT and CDR2 is YYREEE (reference sequence). CDR3: CASRGGSGPSTDTQYF. DNA for the CDR3: TGTGCCAGCAGGGGGGGGTCCGGGCCTAGCACAGATACGCAGTATTTT. The variable domain in full, with the rest retrieved from reference TRBV5-4 and TRBJ2-3, is ETGVTQSPTHLIKTRGQQVTLRCSSQSGHNTVSWYQQALGQGPQFIFQYYREEENGRGNFPPRFSGLQFPNYSSELNVNALELDDSALYLCASRGGSGPSTDTQYFGPGTRLTVL.

This rearrangement joins TRBV27 to TRBJ1-2; D may be TRBD1 (6 bases). V gave up 11 bases and J gave up 5 bases, with 15 bases separating them. CDR1 and CDR2 from the germline V gene are MNHEY and SMNVEV (reference sequence). CDR3 size: 12 residues. In DNA, the CDR3 is TGTGCCTCCAACGCAGGGGAATATGGCTACACCTTC. It is translated as CASNAGEYGYTF.

The rearrangement joins TRBV29-1 to TRBJ2-1; 12 bases match TRBD2. CDR3 size: 14 residues. The germline V gene encodes CDR1 SQVTM and CDR2 ANQGSEA. Losses at the gene ends were 7 bases for V and 9 bases for J; bases not matched to a gene: 10. This chain's CDR3 is CSAPPSGRASEQFF. Written as DNA, the CDR3 is TGCAGCGCCCCCCCTAGCGGGAGGGCCAGTGAGCAGTTCTTC.

The chain combines TRBV20-1 with TRBJ1-1, with D hard to call. This CDR3 is 11 amino acids long. Germline V gene data show CDR1 as DFQATT and CDR2 as SNEGSKA (reference sequence). Trimming removed 4 bases at V and 4 bases at J, with 7 bases between. The CDR3 sequence: CSAIRGTEAFF. CDR3 coding DNA: TGCAGTGCTATTCGGGGCACTGAAGCTTTCTTT.

The rearrangement links TRBV28 to TRBJ1-3; possibly TRBD1 for D (6 bases). The V end lost 6 bases, the J end lost 3 bases, and 12 bases lay between the germline ends. From germline, CDR1 is MDHEN and CDR2 SYDVKM. The CDR3 loop spans 14 amino acids. This CDR3 is CASRRGTVGNTIYF. The DNA for the CDR3 is TGTGCCAGCAGGAGGGGGACGGTTGGAAACACCATATATTTT. The whole variable domain, remainder taken from reference TRBV28 and TRBJ1-3, is DVKVTQSSRYLVKRTGEKVFLECVQDMDHENMFWYRQDPGLGLRLIYFSYDVKMKEKGDIPEGYSVSREKKERFSLILESASTNQTSMYLCASRRGTVGNTIYFGEGSWLTVV.

This clone showed up just once. The CDR3 loop reads CASSQVEWDRVADTQYF. The CDR3 DNA sequence: TGTGCCAGCAGCCAAGTGGAATGGGACAGGGTCGCAGATACGCAGTATTTT. The J gene is TRBJ2-3, the V gene TRBV3-1 (or the pseudogene TRBV3-2); 9 bases line up with TRBD1. Germline-derived CDR1 and CDR2 are LGHDT and YNNKEL (reference sequence). J lost 4 bases, V lost 1 base, and 9 bases had no gene match. The CDR3 length is 17 residues.

The chain uses TRBV6-5 and TRBJ1-4; D gene ambiguous. Germline loops: CDR1 MNHEY, CDR2 SVGAGI. The ends were cut back, 0 bases at V and 5 bases at J, with 13 bases in the middle. CDR3 size: 16 residues. For the CDR3, the DNA is TGTGCCAGCAGTTACTCCTACGGGTCCAACAATGAAAAACTGTTTTTT. Translated: CASSYSYGSNNEKLFF.